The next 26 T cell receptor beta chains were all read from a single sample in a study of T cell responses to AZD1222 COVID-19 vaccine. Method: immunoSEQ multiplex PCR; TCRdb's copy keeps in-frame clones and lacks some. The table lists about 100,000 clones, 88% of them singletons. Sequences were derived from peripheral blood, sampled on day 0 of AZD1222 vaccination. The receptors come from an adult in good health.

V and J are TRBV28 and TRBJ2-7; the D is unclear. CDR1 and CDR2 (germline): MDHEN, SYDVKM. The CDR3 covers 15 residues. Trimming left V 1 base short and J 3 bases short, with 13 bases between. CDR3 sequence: CASSLLAATNYEQYF. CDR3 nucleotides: TGTGCCAGCAGTTTATTGGCAGCCACCAACTACGAGCAGTACTTC.

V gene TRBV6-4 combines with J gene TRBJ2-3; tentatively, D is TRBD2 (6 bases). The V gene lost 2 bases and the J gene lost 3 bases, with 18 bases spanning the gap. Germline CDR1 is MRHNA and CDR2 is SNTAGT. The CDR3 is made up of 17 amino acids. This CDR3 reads CASSDPKPRAGTDTQYF. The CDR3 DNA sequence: TGTGCCAGCAGTGACCCTAAGCCGAGGGCGGGGACAGATACGCAGTATTTT.

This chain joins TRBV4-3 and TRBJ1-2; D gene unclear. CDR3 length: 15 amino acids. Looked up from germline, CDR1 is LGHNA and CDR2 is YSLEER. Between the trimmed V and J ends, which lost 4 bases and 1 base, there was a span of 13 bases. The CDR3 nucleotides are TGCGCCAGCAGCCGAGAAACAAAACTTAACTATGGCTACACCTTC. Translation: CASSRETKLNYGYTF.

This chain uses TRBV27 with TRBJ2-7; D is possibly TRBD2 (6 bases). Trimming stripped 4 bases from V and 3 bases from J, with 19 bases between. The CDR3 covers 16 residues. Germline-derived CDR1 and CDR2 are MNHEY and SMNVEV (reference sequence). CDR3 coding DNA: TGTGCCAGCAGTTCCCCCACAACGGAGGGGTTCTACGAGCAGTACTTC. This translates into CASSSPTTEGFYEQYF.

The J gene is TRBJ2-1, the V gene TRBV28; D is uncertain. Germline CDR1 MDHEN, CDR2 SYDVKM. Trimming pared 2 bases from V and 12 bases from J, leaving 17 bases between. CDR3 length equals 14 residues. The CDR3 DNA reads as TGTGCCAGCAGTTTAATGGCTACTCAGGTGGGGCAGTTCTTC. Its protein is CASSLMATQVGQFF.

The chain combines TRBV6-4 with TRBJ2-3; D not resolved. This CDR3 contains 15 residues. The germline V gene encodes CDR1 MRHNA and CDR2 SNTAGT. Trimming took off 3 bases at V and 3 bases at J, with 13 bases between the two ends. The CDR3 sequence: CASSDPGLGTDTQYF. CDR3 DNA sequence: TGTGCCAGCAGTGATCCGGGCCTGGGAACAGATACGCAGTATTTT.

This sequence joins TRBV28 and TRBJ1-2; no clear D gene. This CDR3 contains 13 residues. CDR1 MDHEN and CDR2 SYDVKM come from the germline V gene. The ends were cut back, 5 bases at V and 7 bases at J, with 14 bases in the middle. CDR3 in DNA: TGTGCCAGCAGTCAGCGTTTCGGGTCTGGCTACACCTTC. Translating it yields CASSQRFGSGYTF.

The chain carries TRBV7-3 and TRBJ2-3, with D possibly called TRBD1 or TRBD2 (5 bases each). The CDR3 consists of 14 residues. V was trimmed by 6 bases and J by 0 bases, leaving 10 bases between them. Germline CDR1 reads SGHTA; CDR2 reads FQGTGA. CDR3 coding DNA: TGTGCCAGCAGTTCCGGGACCAGCACAGATACGCAGTATTTT. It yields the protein CASSSGTSTDTQYF.

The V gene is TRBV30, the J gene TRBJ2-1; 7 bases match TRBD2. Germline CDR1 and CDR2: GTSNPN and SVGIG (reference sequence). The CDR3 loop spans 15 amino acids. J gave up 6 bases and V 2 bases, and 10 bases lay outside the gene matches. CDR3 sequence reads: CAWSKAGIRSNEQFF. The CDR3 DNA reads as TGTGCCTGGAGTAAAGCGGGAATTAGGTCCAATGAGCAGTTCTTC.

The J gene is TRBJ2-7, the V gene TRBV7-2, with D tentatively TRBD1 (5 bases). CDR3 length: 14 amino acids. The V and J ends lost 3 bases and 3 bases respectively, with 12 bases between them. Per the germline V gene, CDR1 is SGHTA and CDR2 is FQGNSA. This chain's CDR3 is CASSFLGVNYEQYF. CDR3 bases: TGTGCCAGCAGCTTTCTAGGGGTCAACTACGAGCAGTACTTC.

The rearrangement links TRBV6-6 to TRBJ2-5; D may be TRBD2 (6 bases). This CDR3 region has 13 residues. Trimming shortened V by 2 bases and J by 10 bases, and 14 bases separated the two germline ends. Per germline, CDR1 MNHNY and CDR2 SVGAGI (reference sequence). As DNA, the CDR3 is TGTGCCAGCAGTTACGGGCGGGATGGGGACCAGTACTTC. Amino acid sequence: CASSYGRDGDQYF.

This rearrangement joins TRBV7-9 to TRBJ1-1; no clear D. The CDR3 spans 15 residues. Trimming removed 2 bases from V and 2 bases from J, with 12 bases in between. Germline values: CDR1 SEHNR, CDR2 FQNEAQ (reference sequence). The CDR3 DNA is TGTGCCAGCAGCTTACGGTCGGCCGGTAACACTGAAGCTTTCTTT. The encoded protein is CASSLRSAGNTEAFF.

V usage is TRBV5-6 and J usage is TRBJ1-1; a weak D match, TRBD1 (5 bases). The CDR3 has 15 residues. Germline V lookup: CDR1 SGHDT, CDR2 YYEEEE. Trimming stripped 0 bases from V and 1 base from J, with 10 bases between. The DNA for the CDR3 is TGTGCCAGCAGCTTGGGAGGGGCCGGGAACACTGAAGCTTTCTTT. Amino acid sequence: CASSLGGAGNTEAFF.

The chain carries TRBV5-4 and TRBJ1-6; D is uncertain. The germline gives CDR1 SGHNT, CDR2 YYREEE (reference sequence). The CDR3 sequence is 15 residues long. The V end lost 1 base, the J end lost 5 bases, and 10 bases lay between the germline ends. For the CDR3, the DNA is TGTGCCAGCAGCTTGCGGGCGTCCGATAATTCACCCCTCCACTTT. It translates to CASSLRASDNSPLHF. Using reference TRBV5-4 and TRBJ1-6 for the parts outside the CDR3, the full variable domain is ETGVTQSPTHLIKTRGQQVTLRCSSQSGHNTVSWYQQALGQGPQFIFQYYREEENGRGNFPPRFSGLQFPNYSSELNVNALELDDSALYLCASSLRASDNSPLHFGNGTRLTVT.

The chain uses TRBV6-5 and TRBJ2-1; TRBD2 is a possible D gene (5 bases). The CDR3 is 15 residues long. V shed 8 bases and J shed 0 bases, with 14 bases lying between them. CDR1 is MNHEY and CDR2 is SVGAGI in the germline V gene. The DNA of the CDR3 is TGTGCCAGCTTTGGGGTTGGGAGCTCCTACAATGAGCAGTTCTTC. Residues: CASFGVGSSYNEQFF.

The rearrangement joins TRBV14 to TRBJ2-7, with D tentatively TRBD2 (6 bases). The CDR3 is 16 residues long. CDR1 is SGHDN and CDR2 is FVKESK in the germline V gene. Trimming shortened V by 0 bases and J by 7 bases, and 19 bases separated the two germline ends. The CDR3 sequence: CASSQEKQTGREEQYF. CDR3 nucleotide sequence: TGTGCCAGCAGCCAAGAAAAGCAGACGGGGCGGGAAGAGCAGTACTTC.

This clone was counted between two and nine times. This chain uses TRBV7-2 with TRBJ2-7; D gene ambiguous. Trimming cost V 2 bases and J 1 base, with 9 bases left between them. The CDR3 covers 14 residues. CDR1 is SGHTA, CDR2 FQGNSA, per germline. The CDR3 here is CASSLKQHSYEQYF. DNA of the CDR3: TGTGCCAGCAGCTTAAAACAGCATTCCTACGAGCAGTACTTC.

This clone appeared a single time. CDR3 region: CASSLDPSGIHNEQFF. Written as DNA, the CDR3 is TGTGCCAGCAGCTTAGATCCCTCCGGGATCCACAATGAGCAGTTCTTC. V is TRBV11-3 and J is TRBJ2-1; TRBD2 is a possible D gene (5 bases). The V end lost 0 bases, the J end lost 5 bases, and 14 bases lay between the germline ends. The CDR3 is made up of 16 amino acids. Germline CDR1 SGHNT, CDR2 YENEEA.

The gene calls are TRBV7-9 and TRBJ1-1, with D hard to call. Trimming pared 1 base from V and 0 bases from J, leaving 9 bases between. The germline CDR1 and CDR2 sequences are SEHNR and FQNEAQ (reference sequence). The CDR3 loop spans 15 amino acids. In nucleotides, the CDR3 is TGTGCCAGCAGCTTAGACTTGACGGTGAACACTGAAGCTTTCTTT. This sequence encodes CASSLDLTVNTEAFF.

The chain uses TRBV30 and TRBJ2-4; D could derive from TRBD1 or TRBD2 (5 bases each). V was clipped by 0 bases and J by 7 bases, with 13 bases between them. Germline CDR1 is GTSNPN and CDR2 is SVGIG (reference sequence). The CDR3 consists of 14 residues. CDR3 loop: CAWSVLGEANIQYF. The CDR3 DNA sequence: TGTGCCTGGAGTGTACTGGGGGAAGCGAACATTCAGTACTTC.

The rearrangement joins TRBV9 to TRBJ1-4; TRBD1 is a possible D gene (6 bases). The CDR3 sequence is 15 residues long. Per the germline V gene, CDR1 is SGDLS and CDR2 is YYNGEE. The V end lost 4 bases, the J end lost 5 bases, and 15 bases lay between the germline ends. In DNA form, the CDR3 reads TGTGCCAGCAGCCTACAGGACAGAAACAATGAAAAACTGTTTTTT. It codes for CASSLQDRNNEKLFF.

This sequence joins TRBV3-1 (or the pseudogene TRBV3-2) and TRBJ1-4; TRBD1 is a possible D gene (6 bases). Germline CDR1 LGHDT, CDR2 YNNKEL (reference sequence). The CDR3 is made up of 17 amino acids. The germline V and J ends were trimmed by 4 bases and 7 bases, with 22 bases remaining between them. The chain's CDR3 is CASSPRFPLQGGEKLFF. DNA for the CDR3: TGTGCCAGCAGCCCCCGGTTTCCCCTACAGGGCGGTGAAAAACTGTTTTTT.

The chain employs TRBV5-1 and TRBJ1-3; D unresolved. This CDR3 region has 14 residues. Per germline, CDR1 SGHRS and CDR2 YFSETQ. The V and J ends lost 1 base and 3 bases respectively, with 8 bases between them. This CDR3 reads CASSLYSGGNTIYF. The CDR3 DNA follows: TGCGCCAGCAGCTTGTACTCCGGTGGAAACACCATATATTTT.

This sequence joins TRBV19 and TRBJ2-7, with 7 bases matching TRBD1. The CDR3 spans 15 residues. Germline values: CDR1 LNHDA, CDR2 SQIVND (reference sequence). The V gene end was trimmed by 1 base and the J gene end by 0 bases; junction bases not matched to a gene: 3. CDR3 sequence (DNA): TGTGCCAGTAGTATAGGGACAGGCCTCTCCTACGAGCAGTACTTC. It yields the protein CASSIGTGLSYEQYF.

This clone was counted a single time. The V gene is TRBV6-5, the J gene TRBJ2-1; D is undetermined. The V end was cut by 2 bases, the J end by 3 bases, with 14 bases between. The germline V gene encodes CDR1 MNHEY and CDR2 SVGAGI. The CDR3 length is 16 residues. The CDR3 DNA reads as TGTGCCAGCAGTTACGGGCCCTCCGGCGGCTACAATGAGCAGTTCTTC. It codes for CASSYGPSGGYNEQFF.

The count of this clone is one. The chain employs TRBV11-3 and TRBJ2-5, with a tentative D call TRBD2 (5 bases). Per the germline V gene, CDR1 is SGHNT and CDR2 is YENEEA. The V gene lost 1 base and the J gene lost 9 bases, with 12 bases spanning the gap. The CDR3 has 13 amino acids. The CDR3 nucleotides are TGTGCCAGCAGCTTAGGAGGGTTCGAGGCCCAGTACTTC. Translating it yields CASSLGGFEAQYF.